Reported below is one TCR beta chain. This table comes from immunoSEQ multiplex PCR, and its TCRdb copy is limited to in-frame clones, with some not included. The repertoire holds 350,000 to 500,000 clones, about 88% seen once, with approximately 1.5% in the top ten. Trimming pared 1 base from V and 7 bases from J, leaving 14 bases between. Germline V gene sequence: CDR1 LGHNA, CDR2 YSLEER. This CDR3 has 15 amino acids. A case of COVID-19 had been met by exposed participants within 2 weeks before study entry. This sample was taken from a study of blood T cell repertoires in COVID-19. The receptor comes from a young woman who had been exposed to COVID-19. The chain carries TRBV4-3 and TRBJ1-5, with D perhaps matching TRBD1 (5 bases). What was sequenced was PBMCs or T cells enriched from blood (not recorded which). The CDR3 DNA is TGCGCCAGCAGCCAAGGGGCCCGGGGGTTCCAGCCCCAGCATTTT. Amino acid sequence: CASSQGARGFQPQHF.